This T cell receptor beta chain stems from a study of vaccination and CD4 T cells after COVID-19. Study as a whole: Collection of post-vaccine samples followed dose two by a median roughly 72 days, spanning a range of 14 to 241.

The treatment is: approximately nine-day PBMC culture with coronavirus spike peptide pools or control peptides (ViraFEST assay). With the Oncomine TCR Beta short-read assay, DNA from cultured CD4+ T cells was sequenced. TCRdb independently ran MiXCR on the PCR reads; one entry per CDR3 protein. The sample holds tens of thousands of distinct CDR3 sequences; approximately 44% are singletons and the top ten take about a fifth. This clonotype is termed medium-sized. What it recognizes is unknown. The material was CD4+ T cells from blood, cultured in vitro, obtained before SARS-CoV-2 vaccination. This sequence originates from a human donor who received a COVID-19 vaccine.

The CDR3 DNA is TGCGCCAGCAGTGAACAGGGATCTCGCCAAGAGACCCAGTACTTC. This gives the protein CASSEQGSRQETQYF. The chain carries TRBV10-1 and TRBJ2-5, with D maybe TRBD1 (6 bases). The V end was cut by 3 bases, the J end by 1 base, with 12 bases between. CDR1 is WNHNN and CDR2 is SYGVQD in the germline V gene (reference sequence). The CDR3 is made up of 15 amino acids.